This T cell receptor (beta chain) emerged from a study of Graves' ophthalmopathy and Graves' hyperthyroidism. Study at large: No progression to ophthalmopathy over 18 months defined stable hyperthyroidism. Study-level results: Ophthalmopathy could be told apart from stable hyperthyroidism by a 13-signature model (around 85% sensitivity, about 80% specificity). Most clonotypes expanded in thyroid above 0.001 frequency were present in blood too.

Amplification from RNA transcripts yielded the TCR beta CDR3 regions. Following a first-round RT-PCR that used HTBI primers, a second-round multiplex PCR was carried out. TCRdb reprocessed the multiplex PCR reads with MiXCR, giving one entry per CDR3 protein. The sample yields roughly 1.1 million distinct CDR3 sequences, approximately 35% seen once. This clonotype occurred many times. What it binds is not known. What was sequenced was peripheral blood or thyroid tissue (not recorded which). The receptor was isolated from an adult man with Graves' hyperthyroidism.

In nucleotides, the CDR3 is TGTGCCAGCAGTGAAAATGACATCCGCAATTCACCCCTCCACTTT. This gives the protein CASSENDIRNSPLHF. This chain joins TRBV2 and TRBJ1-6; no clear D. This CDR3 contains 15 residues. Germline V gives CDR1 SNHLY, CDR2 FYNNEI. V gave up 2 bases and J gave up 7 bases, with 12 bases separating them.